This entry features one T cell receptor (beta chain) sequence. What it binds is unknown. Each 10 ml fresh peripheral blood draw supplied the PBMCs. These data belong to a study of T cells in Graves' hyperthyroidism and ophthalmopathy. General study findings and limits: Within blood appeared most thyroid clonotypes that had expanded above 0.001. Model-based prediction identified ophthalmopathy a median about 6 months prior to its onset. In the analysis, a 13 V-J model separated ophthalmopathy from stable hyperthyroidism.

The investigators amplified TCR beta CDR3 regions from RNA transcripts. First-round RT-PCR of the TCR CDR3 relied on the HTBI primer set. TCRdb re-called the multiplex PCR reads with MiXCR, one entry per CDR3 protein. The top ten hold around 3.5% of the sample, which has some 650,000 distinct CDR3 sequences, around 15% seen once. This clonotype was sampled from a woman aged 40 to 50 with Graves' ophthalmopathy. The sample consisted of blood.

CDR3 DNA sequence: TGCAGCGTTGAAGGGGGCAGCGATGGCTACACCTTC. It specifies CSVEGGSDGYTF. The rearrangement uses TRBV29-1 and TRBJ1-2; tentatively, D is TRBD1 (5 bases). The length of the CDR3 is 12 residues. Germline lookup yields CDR1 SQVTM and CDR2 ANQGSEA. Trimming shortened V by 1 base and J by 6 bases, and 9 bases separated the two germline ends.